Listed here are 3 T cell receptor beta chains from one sample, sequenced in a study of OX40 agonist ivuxolimab in advanced cancers. Some clones are missing from TCRdb's copy, which holds only in-frame ones; the method was immunoSEQ multiplex PCR. Of 70,000 to 85,000 clones in the sample, 86% were seen once. The specimen was CD4+ or CD8+ T cells sorted from blood, collected in a trial of the OX40 agonist ivuxolimab. These receptors came from an adult with an advanced solid tumor such as melanoma, head and neck, liver or kidney cancer.

The chain carries TRBV18 and TRBJ1-4, with a weak D call TRBD1 (6 bases). Trimming stripped 3 bases from V and 7 bases from J, with 12 bases between. The CDR3 runs 14 residues. Germline CDR1 and CDR2: KGHSH and LQKENI. The CDR3 coding sequence is TGTGCCAGCTCACCGGGACAAAGAGGTGAAAAACTGTTTTTT. It codes for CASSPGQRGEKLFF.

The chain has TRBV9 and TRBJ1-1; the match to TRBD1 covers 11 bases. The CDR3 is 15 residues long. From germline, CDR1 is SGDLS and CDR2 YYNGEE. The J segment lost 1 base and the V segment lost 5 bases, leaving 4 bases of the junction unmatched. CDR3: CASSGQGAGNTEAFF. The CDR3 DNA reads TGTGCCAGCAGTGGACAGGGGGCAGGGAACACTGAAGCTTTCTTT.

V gene TRBV6-5 combines with J gene TRBJ2-1, with D unclear. CDR3 length equals 12 residues. The germline V gene has CDR1 MNHEY and CDR2 SVGAGI. V was pared by 6 bases and J by 5 bases, with 8 bases between. The CDR3 loop is CASSGLDNEQFF. The CDR3 coding sequence is TGTGCCAGCAGCGGGCTTGACAATGAGCAGTTCTTC.